The clone carrying this T cell receptor beta chain came up a few times. Antigen: not known. The CDR3 has 15 residues. Germline V gene sequence: CDR1 MGHRA, CDR2 YSYEKL. V was cut by 0 bases and J by 7 bases, with 12 bases left in between. TCRdb re-derived calls from the reads in MiXCR, one entry per CDR3 protein. Counted here are 900,000 to 950,000 distinct CDR3 sequences, around a third occurring once; the ten biggest clones make up 11% to 15%. This record belongs to a study of T cell repertoires in cytomegalovirus infection. This receptor was taken from a human donor in good health (CMV status not recorded). Some clones in this sample may be carry-over from other donors' samples. The chain combines TRBV4-1 with TRBJ1-4, with D perhaps TRBD1 (5 bases). Source: cultured CD8+ T cells from PBMCs, taken from culture after CMV antigen stimulation. For the CDR3, the DNA is TGCGCCAGCAGCCAAGAGATTCGCAGGGTTGAAAAACTGTTTTTT. This gives the protein CASSQEIRRVEKLFF.